This TCR beta chain is from a study of identical twins. This clonotype has only a few counts. From the 5' RACE reads, TCRdb called clonotypes with MiXCR, one entry per CDR3 protein. Found here are a few hundred thousand distinct CDR3 sequences, 6.5% of them singletons; the top ten hold more than 14%. These same records also appear under a second study, on T cells expressing NK-cell markers. From that study: In several experiments, sorting was confined to alpha-beta TCR T cells through use of an anti-gamma-delta TCR antibody. Researchers report these clonotypes also headed the CD3+CD56-NKG2C+ fraction in a handful of donors.

The TCR was taken from a woman aged 18-29 years in good health. Sequencing was performed on CD8+ T cells sorted from blood.

CDR3 nucleotides: TGTGCCAGCAGGACTCTTGCATACAATGAGCAGTTCTTC. Protein product: CASRTLAYNEQFF. V usage is TRBV27 and J usage is TRBJ2-1, with unresolved D. V lost 6 bases and J 4 bases, leaving 10 bases between the germline ends. Per the germline V gene, CDR1 is MNHEY and CDR2 is SMNVEV (reference sequence). CDR3 size: 13 residues.